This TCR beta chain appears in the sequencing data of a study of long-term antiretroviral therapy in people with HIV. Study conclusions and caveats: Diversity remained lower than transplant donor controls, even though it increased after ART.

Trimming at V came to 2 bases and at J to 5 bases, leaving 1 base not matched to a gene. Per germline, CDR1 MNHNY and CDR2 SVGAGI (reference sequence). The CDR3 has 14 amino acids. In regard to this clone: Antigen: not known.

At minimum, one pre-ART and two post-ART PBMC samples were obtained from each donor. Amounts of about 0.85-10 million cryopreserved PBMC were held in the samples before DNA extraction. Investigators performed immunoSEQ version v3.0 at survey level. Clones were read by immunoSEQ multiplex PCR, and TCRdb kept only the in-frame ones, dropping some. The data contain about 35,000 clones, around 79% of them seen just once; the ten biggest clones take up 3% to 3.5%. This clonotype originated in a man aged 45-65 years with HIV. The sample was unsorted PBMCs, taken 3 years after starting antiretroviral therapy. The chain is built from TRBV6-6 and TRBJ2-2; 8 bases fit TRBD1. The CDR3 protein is CASSYGTGTGELFF. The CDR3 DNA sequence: TGTGCCAGCAGTTACGGGACAGGTACCGGGGAGCTGTTTTTT.